Following are 5 T cell receptor beta chains from one sample sequenced in a study of T cells in Graves' hyperthyroidism and ophthalmopathy. TCR beta CDR3 regions were amplified from RNA transcripts. Carried out on the TCR CDR3, a first-round RT-PCR used the HTBI primer set. TCRdb redid the calling of the multiplex PCR reads with MiXCR, one entry per CDR3 protein. This table holds about 610,000 distinct CDR3 sequences, 46% found once. Sequencing was done on a sample of peripheral blood or thyroid tissue (not recorded which). The receptors originated from a woman younger than 30 with Graves' hyperthyroidism.

The CDR3 nucleotides read TGTGCCACCAGCAGTGCTACGTACGAGCAGTACTTC. Protein sequence: CATSSATYEQYF. The chain recombines TRBV15 with TRBJ2-7; D remains ambiguous. Germline V gene sequence: CDR1 LNHNV, CDR2 YYDKDF (reference sequence). The CDR3 covers 12 residues. Deletions cut 3 bases from V and 4 bases from J, with 7 bases between.

This clonotype was seen many times. The V gene is TRBV2, the J gene TRBJ2-5; D not certain. The CDR3 covers 13 residues. Germline values: CDR1 SNHLY, CDR2 FYNNEI. V dropped 7 bases and J dropped 1 base, with 10 bases sitting between them. In nucleotides, the CDR3 is TGTGCCAGCAATGGCAGGATCCAAGAGACCCAGTACTTC. Translation gives CASNGRIQETQYF.

This chain links TRBV24-1 with TRBJ2-5, with D possibly matching TRBD1 (5 bases). There are 12 residues in the CDR3. The V gene's germline CDR1 is KGHDR and CDR2 SFDVKD. V shed 12 bases and J shed 2 bases, with 12 bases lying between them. The CDR3 reads CAPQGRQETQYF. DNA for the CDR3: TGTGCCCCGCAGGGTCGACAAGAGACCCAGTACTTC.

This clonotype was detected many times. The rearrangement joins TRBV10-2 to TRBJ2-5; weak D call: TRBD1 (5 bases). The CDR3 sequence is 13 residues long. V dropped 4 bases and J dropped 4 bases, with 10 bases sitting between them. Germline CDR1 and CDR2: WSHSY and SAAADI. CDR3: CASSGGRSETQYF. In DNA, the CDR3 is TGCGCCAGCAGTGGGGGCAGATCAGAGACCCAGTACTTC.

Of note for this clonotype: It may be a read error: a sequence one base away is much more abundant. The gene calls are TRBV5-1 and TRBJ1-4, with D possibly TRBD1 on 5 matching bases. The CDR3 has 16 amino acids. Germline assignment: CDR1 SGHRS and CDR2 YFSETQ. The chain's CDR3 is CARSLWTLSTNEKLFF. CDR3 DNA sequence: TGCGCCCGCAGCTTGTGGACATTGTCAACTAATGAAAAACTGTTTTTT.